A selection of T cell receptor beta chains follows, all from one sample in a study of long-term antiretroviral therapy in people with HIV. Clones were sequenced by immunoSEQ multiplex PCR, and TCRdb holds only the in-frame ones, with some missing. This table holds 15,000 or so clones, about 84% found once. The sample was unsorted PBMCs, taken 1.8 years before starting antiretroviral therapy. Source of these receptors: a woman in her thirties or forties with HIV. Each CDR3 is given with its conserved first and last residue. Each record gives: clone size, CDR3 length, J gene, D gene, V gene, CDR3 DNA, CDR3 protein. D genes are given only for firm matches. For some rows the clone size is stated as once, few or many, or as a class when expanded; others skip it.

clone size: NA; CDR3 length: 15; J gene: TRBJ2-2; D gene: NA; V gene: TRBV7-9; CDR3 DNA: TGTGCCAGCAGATACCGGGACACCAACACCGGGGAGCTGTTTTTT; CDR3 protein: CASRYRDTNTGELFF
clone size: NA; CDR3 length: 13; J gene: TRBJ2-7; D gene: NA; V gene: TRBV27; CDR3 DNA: TGTGCCAGCAAGTCTAGGACAATGGACGAGCAGTACTTC; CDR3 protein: CASKSRTMDEQYF
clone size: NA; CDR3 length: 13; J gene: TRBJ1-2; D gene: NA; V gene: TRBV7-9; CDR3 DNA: TGTGCCAGCAGCACGACTGCGGGGTATGGCTACACCTTC; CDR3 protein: CASSTTAGYGYTF
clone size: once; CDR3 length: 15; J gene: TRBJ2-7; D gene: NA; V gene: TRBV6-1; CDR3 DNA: TGTGCCAGCAGTGAATATCAGGGCCTCTCCTACGAGCAGTACTTC; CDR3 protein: CASSEYQGLSYEQYF
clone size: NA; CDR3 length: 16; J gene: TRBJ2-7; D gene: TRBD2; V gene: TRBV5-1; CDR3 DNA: TGCGCCAGCAGCTTGGGGGGGACTAGCGGTAACTACGAGCAGTACTTC; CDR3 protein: CASSLGGTSGNYEQYF
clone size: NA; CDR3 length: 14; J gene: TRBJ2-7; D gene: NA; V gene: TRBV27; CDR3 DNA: TGTGCCAGCAGTTTATGGCAGGGAGTGGGCGAGCAGTACTTC; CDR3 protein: CASSLWQGVGEQYF
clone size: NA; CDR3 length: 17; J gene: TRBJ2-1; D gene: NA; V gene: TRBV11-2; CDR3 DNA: TGTGCCAGCAGCCCCAGGGGGGGGCTTAGCTCCTACAATGAGCAGTTCTTC; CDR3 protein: CASSPRGGLSSYNEQFF
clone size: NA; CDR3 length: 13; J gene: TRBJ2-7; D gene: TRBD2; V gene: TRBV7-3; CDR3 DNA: TGTGCCAGCAGCCCTGGACTAGCGGGCGAGCAGTACTTC; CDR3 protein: CASSPGLAGEQYF
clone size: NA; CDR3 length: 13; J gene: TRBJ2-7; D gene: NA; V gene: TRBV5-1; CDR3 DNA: TGCGCCAGCAGCTGGGCACAGGAGTACGAGCAGTACTTC; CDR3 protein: CASSWAQEYEQYF
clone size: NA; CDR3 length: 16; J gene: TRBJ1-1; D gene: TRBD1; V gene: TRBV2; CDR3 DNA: TGTGCCAGCAGTGAAGCGGTTTCAGGGGGGCACACTGAAGCTTTCTTT; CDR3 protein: CASSEAVSGGHTEAFF
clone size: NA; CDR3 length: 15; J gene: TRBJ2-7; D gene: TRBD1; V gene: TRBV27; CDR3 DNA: TGTGCCAGCAGTTTATCGGGCAGGGGGCGTTACGAGCAGTACTTC; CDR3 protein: CASSLSGRGRYEQYF
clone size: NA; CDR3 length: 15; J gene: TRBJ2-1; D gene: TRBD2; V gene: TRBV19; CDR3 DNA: TGTGCCAGTAGGGAGTCGGCTAGCGGGAGAGATGAGCAGTTCTTC; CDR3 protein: CASRESASGRDEQFF
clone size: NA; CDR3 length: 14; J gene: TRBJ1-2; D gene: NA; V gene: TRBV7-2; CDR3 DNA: TGTGCCAGCAGCTTTAACAGCCGAACCTATGGCTACACCTTC; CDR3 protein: CASSFNSRTYGYTF
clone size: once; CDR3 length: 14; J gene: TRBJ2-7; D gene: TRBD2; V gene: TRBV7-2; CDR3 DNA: TGTGCCAGCAGCCGGACTAGCGGGAGCTACGAGCAGTACTTC; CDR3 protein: CASSRTSGSYEQYF
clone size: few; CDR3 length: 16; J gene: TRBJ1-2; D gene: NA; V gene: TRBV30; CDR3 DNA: TGTGCCTGGAGTGCTACCGGGCCCTCTTCTCCATCTGGCTACACCTTC; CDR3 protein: CAWSATGPSSPSGYTF
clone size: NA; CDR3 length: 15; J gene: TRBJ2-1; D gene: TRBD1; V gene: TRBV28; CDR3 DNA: TGTGCCAGCAGTTTAGGGGACAGCTTCTACAATGAGCAGTTCTTC; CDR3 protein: CASSLGDSFYNEQFF
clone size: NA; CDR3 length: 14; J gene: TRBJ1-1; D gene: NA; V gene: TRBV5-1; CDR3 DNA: TGCGCCAGCAGCTTGGCCGGACAGCCTTTGGAAGCTTTCTTT; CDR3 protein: CASSLAGQPLEAFF
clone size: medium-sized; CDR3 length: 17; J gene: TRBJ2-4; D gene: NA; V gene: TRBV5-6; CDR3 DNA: TGTGCCAGCAGCTGGAGTAGGGATGCGTTAGCCAAAAACATTCAGTACTTC; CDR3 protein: CASSWSRDALAKNIQYF
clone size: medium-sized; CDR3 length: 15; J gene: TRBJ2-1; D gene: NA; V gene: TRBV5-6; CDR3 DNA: TGTGCCAGCAGCTTGAGGGCCAAAGATAGGAATGAGCAGTTCTTC; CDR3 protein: CASSLRAKDRNEQFF
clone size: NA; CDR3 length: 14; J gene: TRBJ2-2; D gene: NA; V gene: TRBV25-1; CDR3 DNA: TGTGCCAGCAGTGAATCAGGCGGAATCGGGGAGCTGTTTTTT; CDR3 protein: CASSESGGIGELFF
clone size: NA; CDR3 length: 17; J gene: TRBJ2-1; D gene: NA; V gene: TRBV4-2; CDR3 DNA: TGTGCCAGCAGCCAAAGAAGAACCCTAGAAACCTACAATGAGCAGTTCTTC; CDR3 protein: CASSQRRTLETYNEQFF
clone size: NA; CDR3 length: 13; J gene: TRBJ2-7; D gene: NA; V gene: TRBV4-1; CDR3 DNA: TGCGCCAGCAGTGCAGGAGCTTCCAACGAGCAGTACTTC; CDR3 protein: CASSAGASNEQYF
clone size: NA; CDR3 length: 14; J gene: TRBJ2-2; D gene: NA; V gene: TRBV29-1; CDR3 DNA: TGCAGCGTTGAAGATGGTCGGAACACCGGGGAGCTGTTTTTT; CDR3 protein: CSVEDGRNTGELFF
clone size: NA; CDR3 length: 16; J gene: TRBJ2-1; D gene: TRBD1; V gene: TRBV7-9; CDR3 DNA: TGTGCCAGCAGCTCCATACAGGGGGCATCCTACAATGAGCAGTTCTTC; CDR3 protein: CASSSIQGASYNEQFF
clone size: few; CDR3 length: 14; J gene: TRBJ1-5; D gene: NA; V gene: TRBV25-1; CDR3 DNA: TGTGCCAGCAGTGCGGGAGCTAGCAATCAGCCCCAGCATTTT; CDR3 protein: CASSAGASNQPQHF
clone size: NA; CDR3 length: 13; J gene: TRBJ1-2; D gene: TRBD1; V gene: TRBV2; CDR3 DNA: TGTGCCAGCAGAGGGACAGGGGGGGATGGCTACACCTTC; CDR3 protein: CASRGTGGDGYTF
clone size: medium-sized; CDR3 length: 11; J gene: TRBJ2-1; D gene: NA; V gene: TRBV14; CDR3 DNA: TGTGCCAGCAGCGTAGACAATGAGCAGTTCTTC; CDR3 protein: CASSVDNEQFF